The clone carrying this TCR beta chain was picked up many times. This sample was taken from a study of tumor-infiltrating lymphocytes in oesophageal squamous cell carcinoma. The CDR3 is made up of 14 amino acids. Looked up from germline, CDR1 is MNHEY and CDR2 is SMNVEV (reference sequence). TCRdb itself ran the PCR reads through MiXCR, one entry per CDR3 protein. This table holds roughly 13,000 distinct CDR3 sequences, roughly half found once. V usage is TRBV27 and J usage is TRBJ2-5; 10 positions match TRBD2. The closer fit of TRBJ2-7 to the DNA end suggests the J call may be wrong. The sequenced sample was normal esophageal tissue next to the tumor. This clonotype was sampled from a male donor with esophageal squamous cell carcinoma. The CDR3 nucleotides are TGTGCCAGCAGTTTTAGAGCGGGGGGGCGCGAGCAGTACTTC. It yields the protein CASSFRAGGREQYF.